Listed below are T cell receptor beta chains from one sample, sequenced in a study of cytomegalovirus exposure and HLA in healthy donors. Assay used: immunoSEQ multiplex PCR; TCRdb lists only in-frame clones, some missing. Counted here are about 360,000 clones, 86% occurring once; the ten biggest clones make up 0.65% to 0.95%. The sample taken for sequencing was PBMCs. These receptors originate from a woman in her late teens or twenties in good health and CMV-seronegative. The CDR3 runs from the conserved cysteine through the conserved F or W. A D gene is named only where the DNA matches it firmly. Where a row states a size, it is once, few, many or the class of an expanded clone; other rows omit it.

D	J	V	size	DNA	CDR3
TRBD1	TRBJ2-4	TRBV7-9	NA	TGTGCCAGCAGCTCCCTGACAGGGAAATACAAAAACATTCAGTACTTC	CASSSLTGKYKNIQYF
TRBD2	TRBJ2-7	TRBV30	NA	TGTGCCTGGAGTTTAGCTAGCGGGAGGTACGAGCAGTACTTC	CAWSLASGRYEQYF
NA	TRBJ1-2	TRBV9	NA	TGTGCCAGCAGCGTAGATGGGGCCCTAGTTGCGGGCTACACCTTC	CASSVDGALVAGYTF
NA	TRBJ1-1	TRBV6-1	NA	TGTGCCAGCAGGCGGCCTGATGAAGCTTTCTTT	CASRRPDEAFF
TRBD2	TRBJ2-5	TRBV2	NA	TGTGCCAGCAGGCTAGCGGGGGAGACCCAGTACTTC	CASRLAGETQYF
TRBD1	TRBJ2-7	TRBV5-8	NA	TGTGCCAGCAGCTCCTATCTCCGGGACAGGGGGGAGCAGTACTTC	CASSSYLRDRGEQYF
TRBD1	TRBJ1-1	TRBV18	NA	TGTGCCAGCTCACCGCTTACAGGGGGGGGGAACACTGAAGCTTTCTTT	CASSPLTGGGNTEAFF
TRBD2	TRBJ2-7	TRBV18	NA	TGTGCCAGCTCACCAGGGACTAGCGGGAGTCGAGAGCAGTACTTC	CASSPGTSGSREQYF
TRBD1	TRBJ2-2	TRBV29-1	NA	TGCAGCGTTGAATGGTCGGGACAGGGATTCCCCGGGGAGCTGTTTTTT	CSVEWSGQGFPGELFF
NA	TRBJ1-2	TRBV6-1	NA	TGTGCCAGCAGCGAATTTACAGGCCCTAACTATGGCTACACCTTC	CASSEFTGPNYGYTF
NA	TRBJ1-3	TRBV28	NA	TGTGCCAGCAGACTAAGCACTGGAAACACCATATATTTT	CASRLSTGNTIYF
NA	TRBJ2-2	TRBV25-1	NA	TGTGCCAGCAGTGATCCAGGGTCTCACACCGGGGAGCTGTTTTTT	CASSDPGSHTGELFF
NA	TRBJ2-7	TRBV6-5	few	TGTGCCAGCAGCCCCACCGATCGACAATCGAGCGAGCAGTACTTC	CASSPTDRQSSEQYF
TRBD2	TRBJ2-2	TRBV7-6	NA	TGTGCCAGCAGCTTAGAGACTAGCGGAACGGGGGAGCTGTTTTTT	CASSLETSGTGELFF
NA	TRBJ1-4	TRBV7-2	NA	TGTGCCAGCAGCCCCCAAGGGCAGGGGCTAATCGGAAAACTGTTTTTT	CASSPQGQGLIGKLFF
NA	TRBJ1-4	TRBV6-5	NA	TGTGCCAGCAGCTCGGACAGAGACAATGAAAAACTGTTTTTT	CASSSDRDNEKLFF
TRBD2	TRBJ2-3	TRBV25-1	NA	TGTGCCAGCAGCACTAGCGGAGGCACAGATACGCAGTATTTT	CASSTSGGTDTQYF
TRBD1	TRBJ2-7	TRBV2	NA	TGTGCCAGCACTGACAGGGTAAGGTCCTACGAGCAGTACTTC	CASTDRVRSYEQYF
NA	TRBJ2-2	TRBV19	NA	TGTGCCAGGCGATCGGGGAGGCCCTACCTATTATACACCGGGGAGCTGTTTTTT	CARRSGRPYLLYTGELFF
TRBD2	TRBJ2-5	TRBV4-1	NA	TGCGCCAGCAGCCACATTCGCGGGGGGAAGGGAGAGACCCAGTACTTC	CASSHIRGGKGETQYF
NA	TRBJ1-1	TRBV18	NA	TGTGCCAGCTCACGACAGGAGGACACTGAAGCTTTCTTT	CASSRQEDTEAFF
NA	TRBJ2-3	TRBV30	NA	TGTGCCTGGGACTCATACAGCACAGATACGCAGTATTTT	CAWDSYSTDTQYF
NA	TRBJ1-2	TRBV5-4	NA	TGTGCCAGCAGCTCGGGACTTAATGGCTACACCTTC	CASSSGLNGYTF
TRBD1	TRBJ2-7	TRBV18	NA	TGTGCCAGCTCCGACAGGGGACACCTGGACTACGAGCAGTACTTC	CASSDRGHLDYEQYF
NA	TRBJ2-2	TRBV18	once	TGTGCCAGCTCACGTCGTGACACCGGGGAGCTGTTTTTT	CASSRRDTGELFF
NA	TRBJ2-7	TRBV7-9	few	TGTGCCAGCAGCTTAGCGGAGGTAGTCTACGAGCAGTACTTC	CASSLAEVVYEQYF
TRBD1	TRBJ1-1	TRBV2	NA	TGTGCCAGCTCCACGGGGGACAGGGGGCTCACTGAAGCTTTCTTT	CASSTGDRGLTEAFF
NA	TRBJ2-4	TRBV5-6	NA	TGTGCCAGCAGCTTGGCCCAGGGTGAGGAAGCCAAAAACATTCAGTACTTC	CASSLAQGEEAKNIQYF
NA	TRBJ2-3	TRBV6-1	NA	TGTGCCAGCAGAAGGGACACCCAAGATACGCAGTATTTT	CASRRDTQDTQYF
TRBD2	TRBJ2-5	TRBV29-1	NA	TGCAGCGAAGGTAGGAGGCGGGAGATTCCGGAGACCCAGTACTTC	CSEGRRREIPETQYF
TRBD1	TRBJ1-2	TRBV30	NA	TGTGGGGGGACAGGGGGAGGCTATGGCTACACCTTC	CGGTGGGYGYTF
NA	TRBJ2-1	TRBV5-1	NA	TGCGCCAGCAGCTTGGGGGGGCTAAGGAATGAGCAGTTCTTC	CASSLGGLRNEQFF
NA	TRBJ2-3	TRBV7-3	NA	TGTGCCAGCAGCTTAACAGGGCCAGGGATAACCACAGATACGCAGTATTTT	CASSLTGPGITTDTQYF
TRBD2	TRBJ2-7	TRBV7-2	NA	TGTGCCAGCAGCTTCCTAGCGGGAACCTCTGCGCAGTACTTC	CASSFLAGTSAQYF
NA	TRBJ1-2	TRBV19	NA	TGTGCCAGTATGAAGGGGCCCCTCGGCGGTGGCTACTATGGCTACACCTTC	CASMKGPLGGGYYGYTF
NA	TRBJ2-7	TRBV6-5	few	TGTGCCAGCAGTTACTCGAGTAGCGGTCCCTACGAGCAGTACTTC	CASSYSSSGPYEQYF
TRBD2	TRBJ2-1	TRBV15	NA	TGTGCCACCAGCAGAGATCCGGAGCGGGGAACCTTCTACAATGAGCAGTTCTTC	CATSRDPERGTFYNEQFF
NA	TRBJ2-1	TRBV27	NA	TGTGCCAGCAGAAAACAGGGACATGAGCAGTTCTTC	CASRKQGHEQFF
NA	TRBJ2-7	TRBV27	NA	TGTGCCAGCAGTCTTTTGCCACTAGGAAGCTCCTACGAGCAGTACTTC	CASSLLPLGSSYEQYF